Sequencing of this TCR beta chain was carried out in a study of T cell responses to AZD1222 COVID-19 vaccine. Overall study results and limits: The peak T cell response came first, and repertoires were sampled only after it.

From germline, CDR1 is KGHDR and CDR2 SFDVKD. This CDR3 is built from 16 residues. The V gene lost 3 bases and the J gene lost 6 bases, with 18 bases spanning the gap. Worth noting for this clone: The antigen is unknown.

Sequencing used immunoSEQ multiplex PCR; TCRdb keeps in-frame clones, though not all of them. This table has roughly 110,000 clones, approximately 90% appearing once. V is TRBV24-1 and J is TRBJ2-3, with a possible D match to TRBD1 (8 bases). The sample consisted of peripheral blood, taken 28 days after the second AZD1222 dose. The sequence derives from an adult who received the AZD1222 COVID-19 vaccine. The CDR3 sequence is CATSDIATGEGDTQYF. CDR3 DNA: TGTGCCACCAGTGATATAGCGACAGGGGAGGGTGATACGCAGTATTTT.